A selection of T cell receptor beta chains follows, all from one sample in a study of cytomegalovirus exposure and HLA in healthy donors. Measured with immunoSEQ multiplex PCR; TCRdb has only the in-frame clones, and not every one. Of under 150,000 clones listed, roughly 80% are singletons. The sequenced sample was PBMCs. The receptor source for this set is a boy younger than 18 in good health and CMV-seronegative. Each CDR3 is given with its conserved first and last residue. A D gene is named only where the DNA matches it firmly. A clone size is listed for some rows: how often the clone was seen (once, few, many), or a class if it is expanded.

len	d_gene	j_gene	v_gene	abundance	CDR3nt	CDR3aa
15	TRBD1	TRBJ2-7	TRBV6-5	.	TGTGCCAGCAGTTACTCTCAGACAGGGCCCTACGAGCAGTACTTC	CASSYSQTGPYEQYF
14	TRBD2	TRBJ2-7	TRBV9	.	TGTGCCAGCAGCGCAGCGGGAAGTTCCTACGAGCAGTACTTC	CASSAAGSSYEQYF
17	TRBD2	TRBJ2-7	TRBV7-9	few	TGTTCCAGCAGCCCGTTAACAAGCGGGAGGTTTCTGCGCGAGCAGTACTTC	CSSSPLTSGRFLREQYF
15	.	TRBJ1-3	TRBV6-1	.	TGTGCCAGCAGTGACCTGAGGAGGGGAGGAAACACCATATATTTT	CASSDLRRGGNTIYF
13	.	TRBJ1-4	TRBV25-1	few	TGTGCCAGCAGCCCTCAGGGATTGGAAAAACTGTTTTTT	CASSPQGLEKLFF
13	.	TRBJ2-2	TRBV11-2	once	TGTGCCAGCAGCTTGAGTGGTACCGGGGAGCTGTTTTTT	CASSLSGTGELFF
13	TRBD1	TRBJ1-1	TRBV30	.	TGTGCCTGGAGTGTAGGGGGCAACACTGAAGCTTTCTTT	CAWSVGGNTEAFF
16	TRBD2	TRBJ2-7	TRBV5-4	.	TGTGCCAGCAGCCCGCCGGGAGGGGAGGGGATCCACGAGCAGTACTTC	CASSPPGGEGIHEQYF
15	TRBD1	TRBJ1-4	TRBV7-9	.	TGTGCCAGCAGCTTCCAGGGGGCACCCAATGAAAAACTGTTTTTT	CASSFQGAPNEKLFF
15	.	TRBJ2-2	TRBV19	.	TGTGCCAGTAGTATTAGGGCAGGGGACACCGGGGAGCTGTTTTTT	CASSIRAGDTGELFF
13	TRBD1	TRBJ2-7	TRBV13	.	TGTGCCAGCGACGGACAGGGGGCGGACGAGCAGTACTTC	CASDGQGADEQYF
15	TRBD1	TRBJ2-7	TRBV30	.	TGTGCCTGGACCCCGGACAGGGGCTGGTCCTACGAGCAGTACTTC	CAWTPDRGWSYEQYF
20	TRBD1	TRBJ2-2	TRBV4-1	.	TGCGCCAGCAGCCAAGATCCGATCCTTGGGACAGGGTTGGACACCGGGGAGCTGTTTTTT	CASSQDPILGTGLDTGELFF
16	.	TRBJ1-5	TRBV4-1	.	TGCGCCAGCAGCCAAGAGCGTGGGGGCAGCAATCAGCCCCAGCATTTT	CASSQERGGSNQPQHF
17	TRBD1	TRBJ1-1	TRBV11-3	.	TGTGCCAGCAGGGGGACAGGGATTGCCCTTTTGAACACTGAAGCTTTCTTT	CASRGTGIALLNTEAFF
13	.	TRBJ2-2	TRBV4-1	.	TGCGCCAGCAGCCAAGTCTTCACCGGGGAGCTGTTTTTT	CASSQVFTGELFF
17	.	TRBJ2-3	TRBV2	few	TGTGCCAGCAGTGAAAGCCCGACACTAGCTAGCACAGATACGCAGTATTTT	CASSESPTLASTDTQYF
13	.	TRBJ2-2	TRBV5-5	few	TGTGCCAGCAGCCCTTATAACACCGGGGAGCTGTTTTTT	CASSPYNTGELFF
13	.	TRBJ1-2	TRBV5-4	.	TGTGCCAGCAGCTTGCTGGGCGGGGACGGCTACACCTTC	CASSLLGGDGYTF
15	.	TRBJ2-7	TRBV7-2	.	TGTGCCAGCAGCACCAGGGGCGCAAGCTCCTACGAGCAGTACTTC	CASSTRGASSYEQYF
15	TRBD2	TRBJ2-7	TRBV7-2	.	TGTGCCAGCAGCAGTATAGCGGGAGGGCCTCGAGAGCAGTACTTC	CASSSIAGGPREQYF
15	TRBD2	TRBJ2-1	TRBV6-5	.	TGTGCCAGTTCTAGACTAGCGGGAAGAAACAATGAGCAGTTCTTC	CASSRLAGRNNEQFF
17	TRBD2	TRBJ2-6	TRBV4-3	.	TGCGCCAGCAGCCCAAACCTCGACAGCCTCTGGGGGGGCGTCCTGACTTTC	CASSPNLDSLWGGVLTF
15	.	TRBJ1-1	TRBV6-5	.	TGTGCCAGCAGTTTTCCGGGACTACGCGGCCCTGAAGCTTTCTTT	CASSFPGLRGPEAFF
16	.	TRBJ1-6	TRBV30	.	TGTGCCTGGAGTGATAAATGGACAGTGGGGTCATCACCCCTCCACTTT	CAWSDKWTVGSSPLHF
15	TRBD1	TRBJ1-1	TRBV6-1	.	TGTGCCAGCAGTGCTGACAGGGTTCTGAACACTGAAGCTTTCTTT	CASSADRVLNTEAFF
17	TRBD2	TRBJ2-3	TRBV15	.	TGTGCCACCAGCAGAGAGGTAGCGGGCCTCTCGGCAGATACGCAGTATTTT	CATSREVAGLSADTQYF